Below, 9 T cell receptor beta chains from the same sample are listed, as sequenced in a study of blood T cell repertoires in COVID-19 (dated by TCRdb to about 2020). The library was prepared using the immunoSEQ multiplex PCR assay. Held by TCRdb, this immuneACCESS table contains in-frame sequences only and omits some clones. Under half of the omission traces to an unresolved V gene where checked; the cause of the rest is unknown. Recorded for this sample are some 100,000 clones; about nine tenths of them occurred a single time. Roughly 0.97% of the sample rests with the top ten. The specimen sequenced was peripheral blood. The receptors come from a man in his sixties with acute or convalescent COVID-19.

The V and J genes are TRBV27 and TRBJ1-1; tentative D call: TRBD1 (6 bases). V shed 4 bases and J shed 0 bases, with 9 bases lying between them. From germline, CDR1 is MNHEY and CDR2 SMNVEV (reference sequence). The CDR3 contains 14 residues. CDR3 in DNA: TGTGCCAGCAGTTCAGGGGTCATGAACACTGAAGCTTTCTTT. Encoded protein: CASSSGVMNTEAFF.

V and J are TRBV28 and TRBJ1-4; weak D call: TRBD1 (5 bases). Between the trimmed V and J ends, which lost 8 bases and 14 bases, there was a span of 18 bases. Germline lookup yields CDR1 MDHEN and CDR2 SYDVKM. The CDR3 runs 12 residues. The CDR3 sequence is CASGAGHENLFF. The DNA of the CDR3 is TGTGCCAGCGGGGCCGGGCACGAGAATCTGTTTTTT.

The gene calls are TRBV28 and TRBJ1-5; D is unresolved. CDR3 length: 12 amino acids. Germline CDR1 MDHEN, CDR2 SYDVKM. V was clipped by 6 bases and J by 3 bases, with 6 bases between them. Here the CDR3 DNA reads TGTGCCAGCAGAGCTTTCAATCAGCCCCAGCATTTT. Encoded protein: CASRAFNQPQHF.

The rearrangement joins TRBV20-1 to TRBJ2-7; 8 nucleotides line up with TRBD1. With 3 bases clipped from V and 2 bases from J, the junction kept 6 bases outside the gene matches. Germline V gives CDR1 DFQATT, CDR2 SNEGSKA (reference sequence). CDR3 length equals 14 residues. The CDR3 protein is CSASDLGQAYEQYF. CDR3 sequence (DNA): TGCAGTGCTAGTGATTTGGGACAGGCCTACGAGCAGTACTTC.

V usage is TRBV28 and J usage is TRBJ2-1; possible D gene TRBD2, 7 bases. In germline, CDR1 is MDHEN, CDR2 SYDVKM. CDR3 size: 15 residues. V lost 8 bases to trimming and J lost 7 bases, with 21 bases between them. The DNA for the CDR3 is TGTGCCAGCGATTCCTGGGCAGGGGAGGGAAATGAGCAGTTCTTC. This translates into CASDSWAGEGNEQFF.

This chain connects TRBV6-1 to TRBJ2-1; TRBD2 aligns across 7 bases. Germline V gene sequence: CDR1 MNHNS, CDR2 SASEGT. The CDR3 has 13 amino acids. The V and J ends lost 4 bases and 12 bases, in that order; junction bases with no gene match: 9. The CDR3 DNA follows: TGTGCCAGCAGTGTTGGGGGGGGTGTAGGGCAGTTCTTC. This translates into CASSVGGGVGQFF.

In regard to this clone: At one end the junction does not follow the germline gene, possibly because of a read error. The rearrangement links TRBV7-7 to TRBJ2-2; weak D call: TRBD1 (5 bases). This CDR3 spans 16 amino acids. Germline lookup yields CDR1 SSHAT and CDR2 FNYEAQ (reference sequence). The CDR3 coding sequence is TGTGCTAGCAGCCAAGGGGTTCTTGCGAACACCGGGGAGCTGTTTTTT. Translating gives CASSQGVLANTGELFF.

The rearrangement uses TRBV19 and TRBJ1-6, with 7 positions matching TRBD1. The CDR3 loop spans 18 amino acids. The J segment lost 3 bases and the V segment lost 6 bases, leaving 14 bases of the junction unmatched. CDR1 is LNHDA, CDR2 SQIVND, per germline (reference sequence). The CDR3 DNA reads TGTGCCAGTAGAGACAGGGATGGATTGGGCAACTATAATTCACCCCTCCACTTT. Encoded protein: CASRDRDGLGNYNSPLHF.

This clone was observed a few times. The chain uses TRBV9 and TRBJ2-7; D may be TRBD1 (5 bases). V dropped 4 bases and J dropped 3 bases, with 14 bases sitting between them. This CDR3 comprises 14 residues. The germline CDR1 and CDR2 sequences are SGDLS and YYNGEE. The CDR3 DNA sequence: TGTGCCAGCAGCAGGGGTGGCTTTGGCTACGAGCAGTACTTC. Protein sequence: CASSRGGFGYEQYF.